This passage covers 26 T cell receptor beta chains from one sample sequenced in a study of T cells after yellow fever vaccination. TCRdb re-derived calls from the 5' RACE reads in MiXCR, one entry per CDR3 protein. The sample consists of approximately 300,000 distinct CDR3 sequences, approximately 7% of them appearing once. The input for sequencing was PBMCs, taken about 41 days after the first yellow fever vaccination. The receptors come from a man in his late teens or twenties who received the YFV17D yellow fever vaccine.

This clonotype has more than one count but fewer than ten. This chain connects TRBV20-1 to TRBJ2-4, with TRBD1 matching 7 bases. There are 14 residues in the CDR3. The junction had 8 bases not matched to a gene; V was cut back by 5 bases and J by 4 bases. Germline V gives CDR1 DFQATT, CDR2 SNEGSKA (reference sequence). DNA of the CDR3: TGCAGTGCTTCCGAGGGGGCTGGGAAAAACATTCAGTACTTC. Encoded protein: CSASEGAGKNIQYF.

This clonotype was seen more than once but under ten times. The chain links TRBV6-5 to TRBJ2-2; D call uncertain. V was cut by 5 bases and J by 1 base, with 14 bases left in between. The V gene's germline CDR1 is MNHEY and CDR2 SVGAGI. The CDR3 is 16 residues long. The CDR3 nucleotides read TGTGCCAGCAGTCACAGACACCTACTGAACACCGGGGAGCTGTTTTTT. It codes for CASSHRHLLNTGELFF.

The rearrangement links TRBV7-2 to TRBJ2-3, with 8 positions matching TRBD1. V was pared by 2 bases and J by 3 bases, with 1 base of the junction left unmatched. Per the germline V gene, CDR1 is SGHTA and CDR2 is FQGNSA. The CDR3 is 14 residues long. CDR3 residues: CASSLQGATDTQYF. CDR3 DNA sequence: TGTGCCAGCAGCTTACAGGGGGCAACAGATACGCAGTATTTT. Using reference TRBV7-2 and TRBJ2-3 for the parts outside the CDR3, the full variable domain is GAGVSQSPSNKVTEKGKDVELRCDPISGHTALYWYRQSLGQGLEFLIYFQGNSAPDKSGLPSDRFSAERTGGSVSTLTIQRTQQEDSAVYLCASSLQGATDTQYFGPGTRLTVL.

This clonotype was observed a few times. The chain has TRBV9 and TRBJ2-7, with D possibly TRBD1 on 6 matching bases. The germline V gene encodes CDR1 SGDLS and CDR2 YYNGEE. The CDR3 is made up of 14 amino acids. Trimming took off 4 bases at V and 2 bases at J, with 13 bases between the two ends. CDR3 sequence: CASSPEGVAYEQYF. In DNA form, the CDR3 reads TGTGCCAGCAGCCCCGAGGGGGTTGCCTACGAGCAGTACTTC.

The rearrangement uses TRBV5-1 and TRBJ2-5; 15 bases are shared with TRBD2. CDR1 is SGHRS and CDR2 is YFSETQ in the germline V gene. The CDR3 contains 17 residues. V dropped 4 bases and J dropped 5; count of bases not matched to a gene: 9. The DNA of the CDR3 is TGCGCCAGCAGCGTTGGACTAGCGGGGGGGACGGCGGAGACCCAGTACTTC. Protein: CASSVGLAGGTAETQYF. Looking up the rest from reference TRBV5-1 and TRBJ2-5 gives the full variable domain: KAGVTQTPRYLIKTRGQQVTLSCSPISGHRSVSWYQQTPGQGLQFLFEYFSETQRNKGNFPGRFSGRQFSNSRSEMNVSTLELGDSALYLCASSVGLAGGTAETQYFGPGTRLLVL.

In this sample, this clonotype turned up a few times. This chain connects TRBV6-2 or TRBV6-3 to TRBJ2-5; a weak D match, TRBD1 (5 bases). CDR1 and CDR2 (germline): MNHEY, SVGEGT. V dropped 6 bases and J dropped 5 bases, with 13 bases sitting between them. The CDR3 is 13 residues long. CDR3 sequence (DNA): TGTGCCAGCAGGCCTTCAGGGCAGGAGACCCAGTACTTC. Residues: CASRPSGQETQYF.

This clonotype was recorded many times. CDR3 sequence reads: CSAREGQREAFF. In DNA form, the CDR3 reads TGCAGTGCTAGAGAGGGACAGCGCGAAGCTTTCTTT. The chain employs TRBV20-1 and TRBJ1-1, with 7 bases matching TRBD1. Germline assignment: CDR1 DFQATT and CDR2 SNEGSKA (reference sequence). This CDR3 region has 12 residues. Trimming removed 0 bases from V and 8 bases from J; junction bases left unmatched: 3.

The chain uses TRBV6-5 and TRBJ2-6; D is perhaps TRBD2 (6 bases). Germline CDR1 is MNHEY and CDR2 is SVGAGI. The germline V and J ends were trimmed by 7 bases and 4 bases, with 17 bases remaining between them. The CDR3 loop spans 16 amino acids. CDR3 nucleotides: TGTGCCAGCACCGCACATGGAGGGTTGGGGGCCAACGTCCTGACTTTC. Residues: CASTAHGGLGANVLTF.

V usage is TRBV5-1 and J usage is TRBJ1-4; D perhaps matches TRBD1 (5 bases). This CDR3 is built from 13 residues. Trimming cost V 4 bases and J 8 bases, with 12 bases left between them. CDR1 is SGHRS and CDR2 is YFSETQ in the germline V gene. The DNA of the CDR3 is TGCGCCAGCAGCAACCAGGGTGGCGAAAAACTGTTTTTT. This codes for CASSNQGGEKLFF.

This clonotype was seen a handful of times. This chain joins TRBV5-6 and TRBJ2-1; tentatively, D is TRBD2 (7 bases). CDR3 length: 16 amino acids. The germline V gene encodes CDR1 SGHDT and CDR2 YYEEEE. V shed 3 bases and J shed 5 bases, with 18 bases lying between them. The CDR3 protein is CASSSIQRGGHNEQFF. The CDR3 nucleotides are TGTGCCAGCAGCTCGATCCAGAGGGGGGGTCACAATGAGCAGTTCTTC.

In this sample, this clonotype turned up a few times. This sequence joins TRBV9 and TRBJ2-7; 11 positions agree with TRBD1. Germline loops: CDR1 SGDLS, CDR2 YYNGEE. The CDR3 spans 15 residues. V trimming: 4 bases; J trimming: 2 bases; junction bases outside the gene matches: 5. The CDR3 DNA follows: TGTGCCAGCAGCCCCGGGACAGGGGGAGCCTACGAGCAGTACTTC. Protein: CASSPGTGGAYEQYF.

This clonotype was recorded a few times. V is TRBV7-8 and J is TRBJ1-3; no firm D call. CDR1 and CDR2 (germline): SGHVS, FQNEAQ. V dropped 3 bases and J dropped 0 bases, with 9 bases sitting between them. There are 15 residues in the CDR3. CDR3 in amino acids: CASSFHSSSGNTIYF. The CDR3 DNA reads as TGTGCCAGCAGCTTTCACTCGAGCTCTGGAAACACCATATATTTT. Supplemented by reference TRBV7-8 and TRBJ1-3, the full variable domain reads GAGVSQSPRYKVAKRGQDVALRCDPISGHVSLFWYQQALGQGPEFLTYFQNEAQLDKSGLPSDRFFAERPEGSVSTLKIQRTQQEDSAVYLCASSFHSSSGNTIYFGEGSWLTVV.

This chain joins TRBV10-3 and TRBJ1-1; D may be TRBD1 (5 bases). The CDR3 consists of 14 residues. Trimming took 6 bases from V and 9 from J, leaving 20 bases between them. Germline lookup yields CDR1 ENHRY and CDR2 SYGVKD. Here the CDR3 reads CAISGAQGVTKAFF. CDR3 coding DNA: TGTGCCATCAGCGGCGCTCAGGGTGTGACTAAAGCTTTCTTT.

This chain uses TRBV18 with TRBJ2-7; TRBD1 agrees at 12 bases. Germline-derived CDR1 and CDR2 are KGHSH and LQKENI. The CDR3 loop spans 15 amino acids. Losses at the gene ends were 1 base for V and 6 bases for J; bases not matched to a gene: 4. The CDR3 protein is CASSPRDRGRSEQYF. CDR3 bases: TGTGCCAGCTCACCACGGGACAGGGGGCGAAGCGAGCAGTACTTC.

This clonotype was seen only a few times. The rearrangement uses TRBV27 and TRBJ2-7; 11 bases are a match to TRBD1. Germline V lookup: CDR1 MNHEY, CDR2 SMNVEV (reference sequence). The trim removed 1 base at V and 4 bases at J, leaving 3 bases unmatched. CDR3 length: 15 amino acids. The CDR3 is CASSLFGQGAYEQYF. DNA for the CDR3: TGTGCCAGCAGTTTATTTGGACAGGGGGCGTACGAGCAGTACTTC.

This clonotype was counted a single time. The V gene is TRBV7-2, the J gene TRBJ2-2; D possibly matches TRBD1 or TRBD2 (7 bases each). Trimming shortened V by 5 bases and J by 2 bases, and 15 bases separated the two germline ends. CDR3 length equals 16 residues. CDR1 is SGHTA and CDR2 is FQGNSA in the germline V gene. The CDR3 region has the DNA TGTGCCAGCAGCCAGGGGGGGCCTAGCAACACCGGGGAGCTGTTTTTT. Its protein is CASSQGGPSNTGELFF. Combining the CDR3 with reference TRBV7-2 and TRBJ2-2 gives the whole variable domain GAGVSQSPSNKVTEKGKDVELRCDPISGHTALYWYRQSLGQGLEFLIYFQGNSAPDKSGLPSDRFSAERTGGSVSTLTIQRTQQEDSAVYLCASSQGGPSNTGELFFGEGSRLTVL.

This clonotype showed up many times. This chain links TRBV28 with TRBJ1-1; no clear D. Trimming took 6 bases from V and 3 from J, leaving 8 bases between them. The germline gives CDR1 MDHEN, CDR2 SYDVKM. The CDR3 has 12 residues. In DNA, the CDR3 is TGTGCCAGCAGCCCATCAGACACTGAAGCTTTCTTT. It translates to CASSPSDTEAFF.

This clonotype was seen only a few times. The V and J genes are TRBV7-3 and TRBJ2-5; 9 bases line up with TRBD1. The V segment lost 1 base and the J segment 5 bases; nucleotides outside the gene matches: 5. Germline V CDR1 and CDR2: SGHTA, FQGTGA. This CDR3 has 15 amino acids. CDR3 DNA: TGTGCCAGCAGCTTAATGACAGGGGGTGGGGAGACCCAGTACTTC. It codes for CASSLMTGGGETQYF.

The rearrangement uses TRBV2 and TRBJ2-2; possible D gene TRBD1, 8 bases. Germline V CDR1 and CDR2: SNHLY, FYNNEI. CDR3 length equals 14 residues. V lost 6 bases, J lost 6 bases, and 14 bases lay in between. The CDR3 spells CASRNRGRAGELFF. The CDR3 bases are TGTGCCAGCAGGAACAGGGGGAGGGCCGGGGAGCTGTTTTTT.

This clonotype was seen more than once but under ten times. The chain joins TRBV7-2 to TRBJ1-6; D call uncertain. V gave up 5 bases and J gave up 7 bases, with 12 bases separating them. Looked up from germline, CDR1 is SGHTA and CDR2 is FQGNSA. The CDR3 has 14 amino acids. This CDR3 is CASSPTPTNSPLHF. The CDR3 nucleotides read TGTGCCAGCAGCCCCACACCTACCAATTCACCCCTCCACTTT.

This chain connects TRBV7-2 to TRBJ1-1; 7 bases are shared with TRBD1. The trim removed 5 bases at V and 0 bases at J, leaving 9 bases unmatched. CDR1 and CDR2 (germline): SGHTA, FQGNSA. The CDR3 consists of 16 residues. CDR3: CASSLNPGQMNTEAFF. CDR3 coding DNA: TGTGCCAGCAGCCTTAACCCGGGACAGATGAACACTGAAGCTTTCTTT.

This clonotype was found many times. The chain carries TRBV7-2 and TRBJ1-1, with a tentative D call TRBD1 (5 bases). V shed 5 bases and J shed 4 bases, with 14 bases lying between them. From germline, CDR1 is SGHTA and CDR2 FQGNSA. This CDR3 comprises 14 residues. The CDR3 loop is CASSPGGGLTEAFF. In DNA form, the CDR3 reads TGTGCCAGCAGCCCGGGGGGGGGTCTCACTGAAGCTTTCTTT.

This clonotype was counted many times. This chain joins TRBV7-9 and TRBJ1-2; D is unresolved. Trimming pared 5 bases from V and 3 bases from J, leaving 16 bases between. The CDR3 covers 15 residues. Germline CDR1 is SEHNR and CDR2 is FQNEAQ (reference sequence). The CDR3 region is CASSPGQAYDYGYTF. The CDR3 DNA sequence: TGTGCCAGCAGCCCCGGCCAGGCTTACGACTATGGCTACACCTTC.

This clonotype was detected a few times. This chain connects TRBV4-3 to TRBJ2-3, with TRBD2 as a possible D gene (5 bases). V lost 5 bases and J lost 1, with 7 bases in between. The germline CDR1 and CDR2 sequences are LGHNA and YSLEER. This CDR3 spans 13 amino acids. CDR3 region: CASSARGTDTQYF. CDR3 sequence (DNA): TGCGCCAGCAGCGCGAGGGGCACAGATACGCAGTATTTT.

This clonotype was counted only a few times. The V and J genes are TRBV5-1 and TRBJ2-5; 10 nucleotides line up with TRBD2. There are 16 residues in the CDR3. Germline loops: CDR1 SGHRS, CDR2 YFSETQ. V shed 5 bases and J 5 bases; nucleotides not matched to a gene: 12. Here the CDR3 DNA reads TGCGCCAGCAGTCTGACACTAGCGGGGCAGACGGAGACCCAGTACTTC. As protein: CASSLTLAGQTETQYF.

There are a few counts of this clonotype. The rearrangement joins TRBV7-9 to TRBJ1-1; 7 positions match TRBD1. The trim removed 6 bases at V and 4 bases at J, leaving 8 bases unmatched. There are 14 residues in the CDR3. The germline gives CDR1 SEHNR, CDR2 FQNEAQ (reference sequence). Written as DNA, the CDR3 is TGTGCCAGCAGTCAACAGGGGTTCAGCACTGAAGCTTTCTTT. Its translation: CASSQQGFSTEAFF.